The clone carrying this TCR beta chain was seen a handful of times. Its antigen is undetermined. The V end lost 3 bases, the J end lost 3 bases, and 11 bases lay between the germline ends. The CDR3 has 14 amino acids. Germline lookup yields CDR1 MDHEN and CDR2 SYDVKM. The data were obtained in a study of CD8 T cells in ankylosing spondylitis. Molecular-barcoded quantitative 5'-RACE produced these TCR beta libraries. TCRdb re-called the 5' RACE reads with MiXCR, one entry per CDR3 protein. The sample holds 40,000 or so distinct CDR3 sequences; roughly 9.6% are singletons and the top ten take over 1.1%. Findings and limits, study-wide: Typical of ankylosing spondylitis blood, it appeared, was a TCR beta motif of about eight highly homologous variants. Researchers reportedly found disease-linked clones significantly enriched in matched ankylosing spondylitis synovial fluid. Both synovial fluid and blood in reactive arthritis had previously been reported to carry some motif variants.

This TCR was recovered from a male donor with ankylosing spondylitis or in good health (not recorded which). The chain links TRBV28 to TRBJ1-2; tentatively, D is TRBD1 (6 bases). Sample: blood, either unsorted or a sorted T cell fraction (not recorded which). This chain's CDR3 is CASSFSNRDYGYTF. Written as DNA, the CDR3 is TGTGCCAGCAGTTTCTCGAACAGGGACTATGGCTACACCTTC.